What follows are 20 T cell receptor beta chains derived from one specimen sequenced in a study of prognosis after radiotherapy for stage I lung cancer. It was by two-round multiplex PCR that TCR beta CDR3 was amplified from genomic DNA. With primers specific to each TRBV and TRBJ gene, the first-round PCR was performed. MiXCR, run by TCRdb on the multiplex PCR reads, gives a single entry per CDR3 protein. The repertoire holds 15,000 to 20,000 distinct CDR3 sequences, approximately 30% seen once, with about a third in the top ten. The sequencing here drew on PBMCs, taken before or after stereotactic body radiation therapy (not recorded which). The receptors shown here come from a donor over 45 with non-small cell lung cancer.

J is TRBJ2-5 and V is TRBV18; D may be TRBD2 (6 bases). The V end lost 6 bases, the J end lost 2 bases, and 10 bases lay between the germline ends. This CDR3 is 13 amino acids long. Germline lookup yields CDR1 KGHSH and CDR2 LQKENI. In DNA form, the CDR3 reads TGTGCCAGCTCCGGAGGGTTACAAGAGACCCAGTACTTC. Encoded protein: CASSGGLQETQYF.

This clonotype has at least ten counts. This sequence joins TRBV20-1 and TRBJ2-2, with 13 bases lining up with TRBD2. The CDR3 runs 15 residues. Per germline, CDR1 DFQATT and CDR2 SNEGSKA (reference sequence). V lost 1 base and J lost 7; bases outside the gene matches: 3. The CDR3 here is CSARVGLAGSGELFF. The CDR3 nucleotides read TGCAGTGCTAGAGTGGGACTAGCGGGAAGCGGGGAGCTGTTTTTT.

This clonotype was found many times. V usage is TRBV20-1 and J usage is TRBJ2-1, with D perhaps matching TRBD2 (6 bases). This CDR3 comprises 13 residues. With 0 bases removed from V and 6 bases from J, the gap between germline ends came to 9 bases. From germline, CDR1 is DFQATT and CDR2 SNEGSKA (reference sequence). The CDR3 DNA follows: TGCAGTGCTAGAGAGCTAGCGCGCAATGAGCAGTTCTTC. Amino acids: CSARELARNEQFF.

This clonotype was picked up many times. J is TRBJ1-2 and V is TRBV27; 9 bases line up with TRBD1. The CDR3 is made up of 13 amino acids. Germline V gene data show CDR1 as MNHEY and CDR2 as SMNVEV (reference sequence). V shed 8 bases, J shed 5 bases, and the junction held 6 bases outside the gene matches. Here the CDR3 DNA reads TGTGCCAGCGTCTGGGACAGGGATTATGGCTACACCTTC. This gives the protein CASVWDRDYGYTF.

Within the sample, this clonotype is medium-sized (0.01 to 0.1%). The chain is built from TRBV20-1 and TRBJ1-5; D possibly corresponds to TRBD1 (5 bases). This CDR3 has 16 amino acids. Germline values: CDR1 DFQATT, CDR2 SNEGSKA (reference sequence). V lost 0 bases and J 3 bases, leaving 15 bases between the germline ends. The CDR3 reads CSARDLASGTNQPQHF. CDR3 DNA: TGCAGTGCTAGAGATCTGGCAAGCGGGACCAATCAGCCCCAGCATTTT.

Ten or more counts support this clonotype. This sequence joins TRBV9 and TRBJ1-2; no clear D. The CDR3 consists of 15 residues. The V and J ends lost 2 bases and 0 bases respectively, with 11 bases between them. The V gene's germline CDR1 is SGDLS and CDR2 YYNGEE. CDR3 nucleotide sequence: TGTGCCAGCAGCGTCGGAGGGCAGTCTAACTATGGCTACACCTTC. This sequence encodes CASSVGGQSNYGYTF.

This clonotype was seen at least ten times. V usage is TRBV7-2 and J usage is TRBJ1-1; perhaps TRBD1 as D (5 bases). Germline V gene data show CDR1 as SGHTA and CDR2 as FQGNSA. The CDR3 runs to 16 residues. V lost 5 bases and J 3 bases, leaving 19 bases between the germline ends. The CDR3 here is CASSPGGGGVDTEAFF. CDR3 in DNA: TGTGCCAGCAGCCCCGGGGGGGGAGGGGTGGACACTGAAGCTTTCTTT.

Concerning this clonotype: Given a much more abundant clone one base away, this may be a read error. The chain joins TRBV7-2 to TRBJ2-4; D may be TRBD1 (6 bases). Matching the DNA end better, TRBJ2-1 makes the J call doubtful. This CDR3 has 14 amino acids. Per germline, CDR1 SGHTA and CDR2 FQGNSA. The CDR3 DNA follows: TGTGCCAGCAGCTCACCTAGCCTTGGGGGCATTCAGTTCTTC. Amino acids: CASSSPSLGGIQFF.

On this clonotype: A clone one base away is much larger, so this may be a read error. V gene TRBV5-1 combines with J gene TRBJ2-4; 7 bases are shared with TRBD1. This CDR3 region has 16 residues. Per the germline V gene, CDR1 is SGHRS and CDR2 is YFSETQ. CDR3 protein: CVSSGSTGSDKNIQYF. The CDR3 nucleotides are TGCGTCAGCAGCGGATCGACAGGGTCTGACAAAAACATTCAGTACTTC.

On this clonotype: An end of the junction does not agree with germline; a read error may underlie this. The chain is built from TRBV20-1 and TRBJ1-6, with unresolved D. CDR3 length equals 16 residues. Germline CDR1 DFQATT, CDR2 SNEGSKA (reference sequence). The CDR3 is CSARDPPGTTNSPLHF. In DNA form, the CDR3 reads TGCAGTGCTAGAGACCCCCCCGGAACGACTAATTCACCCCTCCACTTC.

This clonotype was seen many times. This chain connects TRBV20-1 to TRBJ1-2, with D possibly TRBD1 on 6 matching bases. V lost 3 bases to trimming and J lost 5 bases, with 16 bases between them. Per germline, CDR1 DFQATT and CDR2 SNEGSKA (reference sequence). The CDR3 has 14 amino acids. CDR3 region: CSARLGGQMYGYTF. The CDR3 DNA sequence: TGCAGTGCTAGGCTCGGGGGGCAAATGTATGGCTACACCTTC.

This clonotype came up many times. This chain links TRBV5-1 with TRBJ1-1; TRBD1 matches at 9 bases. CDR1 SGHRS and CDR2 YFSETQ come from the germline V gene. The ends lost 4 bases at V and 11 bases at J; junction bases unmatched: 6. The CDR3 totals 12 residues. The DNA of the CDR3 is TGCGCCAGCAGCGGGGACAGGGTCATGGCTTTCTTT. Translation: CASSGDRVMAFF. Full variable domain (outside the CDR3, taken from reference TRBV5-1 and TRBJ1-1): KAGVTQTPRYLIKTRGQQVTLSCSPISGHRSVSWYQQTPGQGLQFLFEYFSETQRNKGNFPGRFSGRQFSNSRSEMNVSTLELGDSALYLCASSGDRVMAFFGQGTRLTVV.

This clonotype was picked up many times. The chain uses TRBV6-1 and TRBJ2-1; TRBD2 is a possible D gene (7 bases). V lost 6 bases, J lost 0 bases, and 15 bases lay in between. This CDR3 has 16 amino acids. Germline loops: CDR1 MNHNS, CDR2 SASEGT. CDR3 in amino acids: CASRPLADSSYNEQFF. DNA of the CDR3: TGTGCCAGCAGGCCTCTAGCGGACAGCTCCTACAATGAGCAGTTCTTC.

This clonotype was detected only a few times. A much larger clonotype is one base distant, so this may be a read error. The chain combines TRBV20-1 with TRBJ2-4, with 9 bases aligning to TRBD2. The CDR3 is made up of 16 amino acids. Germline V gene sequence: CDR1 DFQATT, CDR2 SNEGSKA (reference sequence). V trimming: 1 base; J trimming: 0 bases; junction bases outside the gene matches: 4. CDR3 amino acids: CSARGGAGGAKNIQYF. DNA for the CDR3: TGCAGTGCTAGAGGCGGAGCGGGAGGAGCCAAAAACATTCAGTACTTC.

This clonotype was seen at least ten times. The chain is built from TRBV20-1 and TRBJ2-3, with a weak D call TRBD2 (7 bases). CDR3 size: 15 residues. Trimming took off 6 bases at V and 1 base at J, with 17 bases between the two ends. Germline CDR1 DFQATT, CDR2 SNEGSKA (reference sequence). CDR3 amino acids: CSARGARGRTDTQYF. The CDR3 DNA reads as TGCAGTGCAAGGGGAGCGCGGGGGCGCACAGATACGCAGTATTTT.

Judged by abundance, this clonotype is hyperexpanded (1% or more). The rearrangement joins TRBV28 to TRBJ2-7; the D gene is possibly TRBD1 (5 bases). Trimming shortened V by 1 base and J by 5 bases, and 6 bases separated the two germline ends. The CDR3 sequence is 12 residues long. CDR1 MDHEN and CDR2 SYDVKM come from the germline V gene. CDR3 nucleotide sequence: TGTGCCAGCAGTTTATCAGGGAACGAGCAGTACTTC. Amino acid sequence: CASSLSGNEQYF. Looking up the rest from reference TRBV28 and TRBJ2-7 gives the full variable domain: DVKVTQSSRYLVKRTGEKVFLECVQDMDHENMFWYRQDPGLGLRLIYFSYDVKMKEKGDIPEGYSVSREKKERFSLILESASTNQTSMYLCASSLSGNEQYFGPGTRLTVT.

V gene TRBV6-1 combines with J gene TRBJ2-5, with D tentatively TRBD2 (5 bases). V shed 5 bases and J shed 5 bases, with 15 bases lying between them. Germline V gives CDR1 MNHNS, CDR2 SASEGT. This CDR3 has 14 amino acids. The CDR3 DNA reads TGTGCCAGCAGTACGGGAATAGTTCGCGAGACCCAGTACTTC. This translates into CASSTGIVRETQYF.

The sample holds many counts of this clonotype. V and J are TRBV9 and TRBJ1-2; 9 bases align to TRBD1. Trimming took 0 bases from V and 8 from J; bases not matched to a gene: 5. Germline loops: CDR1 SGDLS, CDR2 YYNGEE. The CDR3 consists of 14 residues. The CDR3 reads CASSVEDRGGGYTF. CDR3 DNA: TGTGCCAGCAGCGTAGAGGACAGGGGTGGGGGCTACACCTTC.

Concerning this clonotype: This is likely an artifact of a read error, given a far larger clone one base away. V usage is TRBV6-4 and J usage is TRBJ1-5; TRBD1 matches 7 bases. This CDR3 has 14 amino acids. CDR1 is MRHNA and CDR2 is SNTAGT in the germline V gene. The CDR3 DNA follows: TGTGCCAGCCGAGACAGGGATTACAATCAGACCCAGCATTTT. Encoded protein: CASRDRDYNQTQHF.

A word on this clonotype: A read error is likely, as this CDR3 ends without the conserved phenylalanine or tryptophan. The chain employs TRBV20-1 and TRBJ2-3, with a weak D call TRBD2 (6 bases). Trimming removed 3 bases at V and 5 bases at J, with 15 bases between. Per the germline V gene, CDR1 is DFQATT and CDR2 is SNEGSKA (reference sequence). The CDR3 totals 14 residues. The CDR3 region has the DNA TGCAGTGCTAGTTCTAGCGCGAGTGAAGATACGCAGTATTCT. Residues: CSASSSASEDTQYS.